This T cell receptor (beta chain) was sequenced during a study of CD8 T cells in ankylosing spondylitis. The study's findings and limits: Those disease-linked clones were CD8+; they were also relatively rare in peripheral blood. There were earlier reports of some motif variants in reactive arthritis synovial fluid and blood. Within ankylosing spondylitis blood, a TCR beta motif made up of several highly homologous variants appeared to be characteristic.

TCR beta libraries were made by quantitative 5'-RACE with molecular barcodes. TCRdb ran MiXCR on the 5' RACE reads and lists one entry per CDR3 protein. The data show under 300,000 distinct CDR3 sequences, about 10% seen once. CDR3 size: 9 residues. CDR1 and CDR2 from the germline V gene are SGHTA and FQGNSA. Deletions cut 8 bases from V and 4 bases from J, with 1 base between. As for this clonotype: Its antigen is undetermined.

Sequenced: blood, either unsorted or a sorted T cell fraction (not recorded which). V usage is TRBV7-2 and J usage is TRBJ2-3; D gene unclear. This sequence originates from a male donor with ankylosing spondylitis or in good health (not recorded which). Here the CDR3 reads CASPDTQYF. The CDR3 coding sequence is TGTGCCAGCCCAGATACGCAGTATTTT.